This T cell receptor beta chain stems from a study of T cells in Graves' hyperthyroidism and ophthalmopathy. The TCR beta CDR3 regions underwent amplification using RNA transcripts as the source. The TCR CDR3 first-round RT-PCR relied on the HTBI primer set. TCRdb redid the calling of the multiplex PCR reads with MiXCR, one entry per CDR3 protein. The sample has some 800,000 distinct CDR3 sequences, 35% to 40% seen once. Germline lookup yields CDR1 WSHSY and CDR2 SAAADI. The CDR3 covers 15 residues. V was cut by 3 bases and J by 2 bases, with 12 bases left in between. The receptor comes from a man between 18 and 29 years old with Graves' hyperthyroidism. Sequenced sample: blood. The chain employs TRBV10-2 and TRBJ2-3, with unresolved D. The CDR3 is CASSESQWPTDTQYF. The CDR3 region has the DNA TGCGCCAGCAGTGAATCACAGTGGCCCACAGATACGCAGTATTTT.